The clone carrying this T cell receptor (beta chain) has at least ten counts. Antigen: not known. The sample is drawn from a study of blood T cells in healthy people across ages. The study's findings and limits: Considered underestimates were the diversity estimates obtained from one million T cells.

A second PCR, run for 7 to 11 cycles, used a sample-barcoded 5' primer plus a J-beta primer mix. In TCRdb, the 5' RACE reads were re-called with MiXCR into one record per CDR3 protein. This sample has some 710,000 distinct CDR3 sequences; around 45% occur once, and the top ten carry around a sixth. The receptor was isolated from an elderly man in good health. The sequencing input was blood.

The CDR3 reads CASSSDRDEQYF. In nucleotides, the CDR3 is TGCGCCAGCAGCTCTGACAGAGACGAGCAGTACTTC. The chain is built from TRBV5-1 and TRBJ2-7; D is perhaps TRBD1 (5 bases). V shed 3 bases and J shed 5 bases, with 9 bases lying between them. Germline V CDR1 and CDR2: SGHRS, YFSETQ. The CDR3 sequence is 12 residues long.